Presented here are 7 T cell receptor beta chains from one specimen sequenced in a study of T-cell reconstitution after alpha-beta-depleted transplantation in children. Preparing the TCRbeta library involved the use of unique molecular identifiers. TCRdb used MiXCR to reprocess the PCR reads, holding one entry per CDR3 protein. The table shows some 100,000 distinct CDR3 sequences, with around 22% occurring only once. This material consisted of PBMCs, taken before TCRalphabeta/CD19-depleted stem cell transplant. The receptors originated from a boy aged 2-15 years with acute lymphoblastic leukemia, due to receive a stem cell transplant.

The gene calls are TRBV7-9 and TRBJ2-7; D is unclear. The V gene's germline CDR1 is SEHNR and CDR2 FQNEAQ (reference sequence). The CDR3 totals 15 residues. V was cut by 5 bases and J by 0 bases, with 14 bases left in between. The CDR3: CASSLDQRSSYEQYF. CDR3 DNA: TGTGCCAGCAGCCTGGACCAACGCAGCTCCTACGAGCAGTACTTC. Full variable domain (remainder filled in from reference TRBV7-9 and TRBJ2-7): DTGVSQNPRHKITKRGQNVTFRCDPISEHNRLYWYRQTLGQGPEFLTYFQNEAQLEKSRLLSDRFSAERPKGSFSTLEIQRTEQGDSAMYLCASSLDQRSSYEQYFGPGTRLTVT.

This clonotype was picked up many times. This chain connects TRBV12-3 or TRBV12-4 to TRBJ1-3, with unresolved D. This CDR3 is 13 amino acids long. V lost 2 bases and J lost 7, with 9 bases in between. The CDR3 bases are TGTGCCAGCAGTTTATCAGGAGAGAACACCATATATTTT. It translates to CASSLSGENTIYF.

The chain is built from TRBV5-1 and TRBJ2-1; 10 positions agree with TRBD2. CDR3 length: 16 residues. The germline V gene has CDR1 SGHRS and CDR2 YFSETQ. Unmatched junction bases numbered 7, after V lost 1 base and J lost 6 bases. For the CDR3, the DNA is TGCGCCAGCAGCTTGCTTCTAGCGGGAGTGGGCAATGAGCAGTTCTTC. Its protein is CASSLLLAGVGNEQFF. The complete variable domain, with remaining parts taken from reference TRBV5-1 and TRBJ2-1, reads KAGVTQTPRYLIKTRGQQVTLSCSPISGHRSVSWYQQTPGQGLQFLFEYFSETQRNKGNFPGRFSGRQFSNSRSEMNVSTLELGDSALYLCASSLLLAGVGNEQFFGPGTRLTVL.

The CDR3 reads CSARDGKFGGALDTQYF. The DNA for the CDR3 is TGCAGTGCTAGAGACGGTAAATTCGGAGGGGCGCTGGATACGCAGTATTTT. The genes are TRBV20-1 and TRBJ2-3; D perhaps matches TRBD2 (6 bases). The ends were cut back, 0 bases at V and 6 bases at J, with 22 bases in the middle. This CDR3 is built from 17 residues. CDR1 is DFQATT and CDR2 is SNEGSKA in the germline V gene (reference sequence).

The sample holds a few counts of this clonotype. The CDR3 here is CASSYPGLNNEQFF. DNA of the CDR3: TGTGCCAGCAGCTATCCGGGACTGAACAATGAGCAGTTCTTC. The chain combines TRBV5-5 with TRBJ2-1; D perhaps matches TRBD2 (6 bases). This CDR3 spans 14 amino acids. Germline assignment: CDR1 SGHKS and CDR2 YYEKEE (reference sequence). Between the trimmed V and J ends, which lost 3 bases and 5 bases, there was a span of 12 bases.

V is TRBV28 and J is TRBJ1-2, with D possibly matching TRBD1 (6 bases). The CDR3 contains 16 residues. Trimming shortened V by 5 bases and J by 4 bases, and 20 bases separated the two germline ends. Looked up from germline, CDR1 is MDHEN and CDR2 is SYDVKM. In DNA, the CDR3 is TGTGCCAGCAGTCGTTACCTACAGGGTCGGAGCTATGGCTACACCTTC. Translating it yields CASSRYLQGRSYGYTF.

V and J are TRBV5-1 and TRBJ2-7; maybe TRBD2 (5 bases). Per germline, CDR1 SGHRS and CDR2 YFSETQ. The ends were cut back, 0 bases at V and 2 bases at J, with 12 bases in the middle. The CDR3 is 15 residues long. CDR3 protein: CASSLGWESTYEQYF. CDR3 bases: TGCGCCAGCAGCTTGGGGTGGGAGAGTACCTACGAGCAGTACTTC.